What follows are 25 T cell receptor beta chains derived from one specimen sequenced in a study of blood T cell repertoires in COVID-19. Data came from immunoSEQ multiplex PCR; TCRdb stores just in-frame clones and leaves some out. The sample includes more than 100,000 clones, roughly 80% of them seen just once. The sequencing sample was made of peripheral blood. The receptors shown here come from a woman between 45 and 65 years old with acute or convalescent COVID-19.

In its sample, this clone was seen once. The J gene is TRBJ1-2, the V gene TRBV27, with D possibly being TRBD1 (6 bases). This CDR3 comprises 15 residues. V was pared by 6 bases and J by 4 bases, with 18 bases between. CDR1 and CDR2 (germline): MNHEY, SMNVEV (reference sequence). DNA for the CDR3: TGTGCCAGCAGCCGGGCGTCAGGGGAAATCTATGGCTACACCTTC. Its translation is CASSRASGEIYGYTF.

The chain has TRBV5-1 and TRBJ2-3; 16 positions match TRBD2. Germline CDR1 reads SGHRS; CDR2 reads YFSETQ. This CDR3 comprises 18 residues. V gave up 4 bases and J gave up 2 bases; unmatched junction bases: 7. The CDR3 DNA reads as TGCGCCAGCAGCCCCGGGACTAGCGGGGGGGTATACACAGATACGCAGTATTTT. Protein sequence: CASSPGTSGGVYTDTQYF.

The chain uses TRBV19 and TRBJ1-3; D gene ambiguous. CDR3 length: 16 amino acids. Germline V CDR1 and CDR2: LNHDA, SQIVND (reference sequence). V gave up 5 bases and J gave up 5 bases, with 19 bases separating them. The CDR3 reads CASSSEREERRNTIYF. The CDR3 DNA is TGTGCCAGTAGTTCGGAGAGGGAGGAGAGGCGAAACACCATATATTTT.

V gene TRBV4-2 combines with J gene TRBJ1-2; 8 bases line up with TRBD1. Germline values: CDR1 LGHNA, CDR2 YNFKEQ. J was trimmed by 1 base and V by 6 bases; bases with no gene match: 13. The CDR3 totals 17 residues. The CDR3: CASSRGTGDRINYGYTF. CDR3 coding DNA: TGTGCCAGCAGTCGGGGGACAGGAGATCGTATTAACTATGGCTACACCTTC.

The chain combines TRBV27 with TRBJ1-6; D might be TRBD1 (6 bases). Trimming removed 5 bases at V and 4 bases at J, with 15 bases between. CDR3 size: 16 residues. From germline, CDR1 is MNHEY and CDR2 SMNVEV (reference sequence). The CDR3 nucleotides are TGTGCCAGCAGTCAATATCCTAGGGGGTATAATTCACCCCTCCACTTT. This sequence encodes CASSQYPRGYNSPLHF.

This chain uses TRBV12-5 with TRBJ1-5; no firm D call. This CDR3 is built from 12 residues. CDR1 LGHNT and CDR2 FRNRAP come from the germline V gene. V was pared by 3 bases and J by 3 bases, with 3 bases between. CDR3 region: CASGFLNQPQHF. The CDR3 DNA sequence: TGTGCTAGTGGTTTTCTCAATCAGCCCCAGCATTTT.

V usage is TRBV4-1 and J usage is TRBJ1-4; 10 bases map to TRBD1. Germline CDR1 and CDR2: MGHRA and YSYEKL. This CDR3 comprises 14 residues. The ends lost 4 bases at V and 7 bases at J; junction bases unmatched: 3. The chain's CDR3 is CASSPRDRGEKLFF. As DNA, the CDR3 is TGCGCCAGCAGCCCCCGGGACAGGGGTGAAAAACTGTTTTTT.

V and J are TRBV29-1 and TRBJ1-3, with D perhaps matching TRBD1 (6 bases). V was pared by 6 bases and J by 4 bases, with 7 bases between. The germline V gene encodes CDR1 SQVTM and CDR2 ANQGSEA. The CDR3 consists of 11 residues. The CDR3 bases are TGCAGCGTACAGGGAGGAAACACCATATATTTT. Translation: CSVQGGNTIYF. The full variable domain, rest sourced from reference TRBV29-1 and TRBJ1-3, is SAVISQKPSRDICQRGTSLTIQCQVDSQVTMMFWYRQQPGQSLTLIATANQGSEATYESGFVIDKFPISRPNLTFSTLTVSNMSPEDSSIYLCSVQGGNTIYFGEGSWLTVV.

The chain has TRBV14 and TRBJ2-1; 7 nucleotides agree with TRBD2. V lost 0 bases, J lost 5 bases, and 7 bases stayed unmatched. The CDR3 loop spans 16 amino acids. The V gene's germline CDR1 is SGHDN and CDR2 FVKESK. The CDR3: CASSQDSRGRNNEQFF. Here the CDR3 DNA reads TGTGCCAGCAGCCAAGACTCGCGGGGGAGGAACAATGAGCAGTTCTTC.

The V and J genes are TRBV19 and TRBJ2-2, with D possibly being TRBD1 (6 bases). Germline lookup yields CDR1 LNHDA and CDR2 SQIVND (reference sequence). There are 16 residues in the CDR3. With 4 bases removed from V and 3 bases from J, the gap between germline ends came to 15 bases. The CDR3 region is CASSTRQAPDTGELFF. The CDR3 bases are TGTGCCAGTAGTACCCGACAGGCCCCGGACACCGGGGAGCTGTTTTTT.

V usage is TRBV6-5 and J usage is TRBJ1-5; D is uncertain. Trimming removed 5 bases from V and 6 bases from J, with 8 bases in between. The V gene's germline CDR1 is MNHEY and CDR2 SVGAGI. CDR3 length: 12 amino acids. In DNA, the CDR3 is TGTGCCAGCAGTACTTTCGCTCAGCCCCAGCATTTT. Translation: CASSTFAQPQHF.

V usage is TRBV5-6 and J usage is TRBJ1-1, with TRBD1 identical over 8 bases. The CDR3 consists of 14 residues. The V segment lost 4 bases and the J segment 0 bases; nucleotides outside the gene matches: 2. Looked up from germline, CDR1 is SGHDT and CDR2 is YYEEEE. This chain's CDR3 is CASSLGQVNTEAFF. CDR3 DNA: TGTGCCAGCAGCCTGGGACAGGTGAACACTGAAGCTTTCTTT.

This rearrangement joins TRBV5-1 to TRBJ2-3, with D maybe TRBD1 (6 bases). Germline CDR1 and CDR2: SGHRS and YFSETQ. With 4 bases removed from V and 2 bases from J, the gap between germline ends came to 11 bases. There are 14 residues in the CDR3. CDR3 nucleotides: TGCGCCAGCAGCGCACAGGGATACACAGATACGCAGTATTTT. This sequence encodes CASSAQGYTDTQYF.

The V gene is TRBV10-3, the J gene TRBJ1-1; D call uncertain. The CDR3 sequence is 12 residues long. Germline V gene data show CDR1 as ENHRY and CDR2 as SYGVKD. Trimming removed 11 bases from V and 3 bases from J, with 13 bases in between. CDR3 residues: CAATSQDTEAFF. CDR3 coding DNA: TGTGCCGCCACCAGTCAGGACACTGAAGCTTTCTTT.

The chain has TRBV27 and TRBJ1-2; 8 nucleotides match TRBD1. The germline V gene has CDR1 MNHEY and CDR2 SMNVEV (reference sequence). V was pared by 6 bases and J by 2 bases, with 8 bases of the junction left unmatched. The CDR3 loop spans 15 amino acids. CDR3 in DNA: TGTGCCAGCAGGTTTACAGGGGGAGACAACTATGGCTACACCTTC. Protein product: CASRFTGGDNYGYTF.

The chain is built from TRBV24-1 and TRBJ1-2; D gene uncertain. Germline assignment: CDR1 KGHDR and CDR2 SFDVKD. The CDR3 covers 12 residues. V lost 3 bases and J 4 bases, leaving 5 bases between the germline ends. The CDR3 spells CATSDPSYGYTF. The CDR3 bases are TGTGCCACCAGTGATCCCAGCTATGGCTACACCTTC.

The chain couples TRBV19 to TRBJ2-4; D might be TRBD2 (5 bases). Germline-derived CDR1 and CDR2 are LNHDA and SQIVND (reference sequence). The V gene lost 7 bases and the J gene lost 9 bases, with 10 bases spanning the gap. This CDR3 region has 11 residues. The CDR3 is CASKSGGIQYF. CDR3 nucleotide sequence: TGTGCCAGTAAGTCTGGAGGCATTCAGTACTTC.

In the case of this clone: Different DNA sequences within this sample yield the same CDR3. The chain recombines TRBV3-1 (or the pseudogene TRBV3-2) with TRBJ1-5; D might be TRBD1 (6 bases). Trimming removed 3 bases from V and 1 base from J, with 10 bases in between. CDR3 size: 15 residues. CDR1 and CDR2 from the germline V gene are LGHDT and YNNKEL (reference sequence). The CDR3, as DNA: TGTGCCAGCAGCCATTCTGGGGGCAGCAATCAGCCCCAGCATTTT. Protein sequence: CASSHSGGSNQPQHF.

This chain links TRBV18 with TRBJ1-3; D is possibly TRBD1 (6 bases). Trimming removed 3 bases at V and 0 bases at J, with 12 bases between. Germline-derived CDR1 and CDR2 are KGHSH and LQKENI. The length of the CDR3 is 16 residues. The CDR3 DNA sequence: TGTGCCAGCTCACCCGACAGGCGCACCTCTGGAAACACCATATATTTT. This codes for CASSPDRRTSGNTIYF.

The chain joins TRBV30 to TRBJ1-2; TRBD1 agrees at 7 bases. V dropped 2 bases and J dropped 3; count of bases not matched to a gene: 18. This CDR3 is 18 amino acids long. Germline V CDR1 and CDR2: GTSNPN, SVGIG (reference sequence). The CDR3 here is CAWSNPSGTVVMHYGYTF. The CDR3 DNA follows: TGTGCCTGGAGTAACCCATCCGGGACAGTTGTGATGCACTATGGCTACACCTTC.

In its sample, this clone was seen a few times. At one end the junction does not follow the germline gene, possibly because of a read error. The chain links TRBV6-1 to TRBJ2-7; weak D call: TRBD1 (6 bases). The CDR3 loop spans 13 amino acids. Germline V CDR1 and CDR2: MNHNS, SASEGT. The chain's CDR3 is CASSESQGTRQNF. The CDR3 nucleotides are TGTGCCAGCAGTGAATCACAGGGAACCCGCCAGAACTTC.

V usage is TRBV19 and J usage is TRBJ2-1; 12 bases agree with TRBD1. The CDR3 is 15 residues long. The germline V gene encodes CDR1 LNHDA and CDR2 SQIVND (reference sequence). The trim removed 4 bases at V and 7 bases at J, leaving 5 bases unmatched. CDR3 DNA sequence: TGTGCCAGTAGTAGGGACAGGGGGCTGTGGAATGAGCAGTTCTTC. As protein: CASSRDRGLWNEQFF.

This clone has only one observation. The V gene is TRBV19, the J gene TRBJ1-2; TRBD1 matches at 7 bases. The V gene's germline CDR1 is LNHDA and CDR2 SQIVND (reference sequence). With 3 bases clipped from V and 4 bases from J, the junction kept 8 bases outside the gene matches. The CDR3 contains 15 residues. CDR3 sequence reads: CASSMFQGESYGYTF. In DNA form, the CDR3 reads TGTGCCAGTAGTATGTTTCAGGGGGAGAGCTATGGCTACACCTTC.

The chain uses TRBV27 and TRBJ1-1; the match to TRBD1 covers 8 bases. The CDR3 contains 13 residues. V was pared by 5 bases and J by 4 bases, with 3 bases of the junction left unmatched. Germline CDR1 MNHEY, CDR2 SMNVEV (reference sequence). The CDR3 protein is CASSRDRGTEAFF. DNA of the CDR3: TGTGCCAGCAGTCGCGACAGGGGCACTGAAGCTTTCTTT.

The chain carries TRBV5-1 and TRBJ1-6, with D possibly matching TRBD1 (5 bases). This CDR3 spans 14 amino acids. Germline V lookup: CDR1 SGHRS, CDR2 YFSETQ. V was pared by 4 bases and J by 10 bases, with 15 bases between. CDR3 in DNA: TGCGCCAGCAGCCCGGACATTACCGGATCACCCCTCCACTTT. Protein product: CASSPDITGSPLHF.